Each of the 21 T cell receptor beta chains below was sequenced from the same sample in a study of human T cells and chemical hapten exposure. The sample's time point: pre-sensitization, week 0. Treatment indicated: therapeutic diphenylcyclopropenone sensitization with weekly scalp DPC. TCRdb called the RACE reads again in MiXCR, with one record for every CDR3 protein. The sample has roughly 51,000 distinct CDR3 sequences; roughly 10% are singletons. The material was whole blood, obtained in connection with sensitization to the hapten diphenylcyclopropenone (DPC). These receptors came from a man aged 40-55 years with alopecia areata. Some clones in this sample may be carry-over from other donors' samples.

The chain is built from TRBV7-9 and TRBJ1-6; no clear D. CDR1 is SEHNR and CDR2 is FQNEAQ in the germline V gene (reference sequence). Trimming removed 5 bases at V and 5 bases at J, with 1 base between. The CDR3 is 11 amino acids. The CDR3 sequence is CASSDNSPLHF. In DNA, the CDR3 is TGTGCCAGCAGCGATAATTCACCCCTCCACTTT.

In this sample, this clonotype turned up a few times. This chain joins TRBV20-1 and TRBJ1-5; a weak D match, TRBD1 (5 bases). The length of the CDR3 is 12 residues. With 3 bases removed from V and 2 bases from J, the gap between germline ends came to 5 bases. Germline lookup yields CDR1 DFQATT and CDR2 SNEGSKA (reference sequence). DNA of the CDR3: TGCAGTGCTAGCAGGGGCAATCAGCCCCAGCATTTT. This gives the protein CSASRGNQPQHF.

The gene calls are TRBV28 and TRBJ2-7, with TRBD1 identical over 12 bases. Germline V gene lookup returns CDR1 MDHEN and CDR2 SYDVKM. The CDR3 runs to 15 residues. The V gene end was trimmed by 5 bases and the J gene end by 2 bases; junction bases not matched to a gene: 4. This chain's CDR3 is CASSVGQGAPYEQYF. The DNA for the CDR3 is TGTGCCAGCAGTGTGGGACAGGGGGCCCCCTACGAGCAGTACTTC.

The DNA for the CDR3 is TGTGCCAGCAGCTCCCCGGGCGGACTAGCCAAAAACATTCAGTACTTC. Translating gives CASSSPGGLAKNIQYF. This chain joins TRBV7-2 and TRBJ2-4; a weak D match, TRBD2 (5 bases). This CDR3 has 16 amino acids. The germline CDR1 and CDR2 sequences are SGHTA and FQGNSA. Trimming took 4 bases from V and 0 from J, leaving 13 bases between them.

Of note for this clonotype: One base separates it from a far larger clone, so it is likely a read error. The chain combines TRBV7-2 with TRBJ1-1, with 7 positions matching TRBD1. The CDR3 is 14 residues long. V dropped 4 bases and J dropped 1; count of bases not matched to a gene: 3. Germline lookup yields CDR1 SGHTA and CDR2 FQGNSA. CDR3 nucleotide sequence: TGTGCCAGCAGCTCCGGACAGGCGAACACTGAAGCTTTCTTT. This codes for CASSSGQANTEAFF.

This clonotype was seen ten or more times. The gene calls are TRBV7-9 and TRBJ1-1; 7 bases match TRBD1. Germline assignment: CDR1 SEHNR and CDR2 FQNEAQ (reference sequence). The CDR3 has 15 amino acids. V lost 4 bases and J lost 5; bases outside the gene matches: 10. CDR3 nucleotides: TGTGCCAGCAGCTCGGGACAGAAGAGGGATACTGAAGCTTTCTTT. It yields the protein CASSSGQKRDTEAFF.

This clonotype was picked up a small number of times. The chain is built from TRBV2 and TRBJ2-1, with 12 positions matching TRBD2. With V trimmed by 8 bases and J by 7 bases, 6 bases remained unmatched. The CDR3 sequence is 14 residues long. Germline CDR1 reads SNHLY; CDR2 reads FYNNEI. CDR3 in amino acids: CASQGLAGGNEQFF. The CDR3 nucleotides are TGTGCCAGCCAAGGGCTAGCGGGAGGGAATGAGCAGTTCTTC. Based on the CDR3 plus reference TRBV2 and TRBJ2-1, the full variable domain is EPEVTQTPSHQVTQMGQEVILRCVPISNHLYFYWYRQILGQKVEFLVSFYNNEISEKSEIFDDQFSVERPDGSNFTLKIRSTKLEDSAMYFCASQGLAGGNEQFFGPGTRLTVL.

This clonotype was counted ten times or more. The V gene is TRBV12-3 or TRBV12-4, the J gene TRBJ1-4; D ambiguous. V shed 6 bases and J shed 8 bases, with 16 bases lying between them. The CDR3 has 14 residues. CDR3 loop: CASSSSGLVEKLFF. Written as DNA, the CDR3 is TGTGCCAGCAGCTCTTCTGGGTTGGTCGAAAAACTGTTTTTT.

The V and J genes are TRBV13 and TRBJ1-3, with D uncertain. There are 14 residues in the CDR3. With 1 base removed from V and 1 base from J, the gap between germline ends came to 5 bases. CDR1 is PRHDT, CDR2 FYEKMQ, per germline (reference sequence). CDR3 in DNA: TGTGCCAGCAGCTTAGACAGATCTGGAAACACCATATATTTT. Translation gives CASSLDRSGNTIYF.

In this sample, this clonotype turned up many times. The rearrangement uses TRBV5-5 and TRBJ2-7, with 7 positions matching TRBD1. CDR1 and CDR2 (germline): SGHKS, YYEKEE (reference sequence). V was clipped by 4 bases and J by 5 bases; unmatched bases: 3. The CDR3 runs to 12 residues. CDR3 loop: CASSPDRDEQYF. Written as DNA, the CDR3 is TGTGCCAGCAGCCCTGACAGGGACGAGCAGTACTTC.

The gene calls are TRBV6-5 and TRBJ1-2, with TRBD1 matching over 7 bases. The CDR3 length is 12 residues. V was clipped by 6 bases and J by 8 bases; unmatched bases: 6. Germline V lookup: CDR1 MNHEY, CDR2 SVGAGI. The CDR3 loop is CASRRTGEGYTF. The CDR3 bases are TGTGCCAGCAGACGTACAGGGGAGGGCTACACCTTC.

This chain connects TRBV9 to TRBJ1-3; 10 nucleotides line up with TRBD1. Germline V gene sequence: CDR1 SGDLS, CDR2 YYNGEE. The length of the CDR3 is 17 residues. V lost 4 bases, J lost 3 bases, and 10 bases stayed unmatched. The CDR3 is CASSPGGTGVGGNTIYF. The CDR3 coding sequence is TGTGCCAGCAGCCCAGGAGGGACAGGGGTTGGTGGAAACACCATATATTTT.

This clonotype was recorded at least ten times. The J gene is TRBJ1-5, the V gene TRBV30; D might be TRBD1 (5 bases). CDR1 GTSNPN and CDR2 SVGIG come from the germline V gene (reference sequence). The CDR3 consists of 13 residues. V was cut by 0 bases and J by 5 bases, with 8 bases left in between. CDR3 DNA: TGTGCCTGGAGTGTACAGGACCATCAGCCCCAGCATTTT. This gives the protein CAWSVQDHQPQHF.

This clonotype turned up a few times. The V and J genes are TRBV10-3 and TRBJ1-6; D unresolved. This CDR3 contains 13 residues. V was shortened by 2 bases and J by 7 bases, with 6 bases between the two germline ends. Looked up from germline, CDR1 is ENHRY and CDR2 is SYGVKD. Written as DNA, the CDR3 is TGTGCCATCAGTGAGCTCGGGAATTCACCCCTCCACTTT. Its protein product is CAISELGNSPLHF.

CDR3 protein: CASSFSGTGGNTIYF. The CDR3 nucleotides read TGTGCCAGCAGTTTCTCCGGGACAGGGGGAAACACCATATATTTT. The chain uses TRBV28 and TRBJ1-3; TRBD1 aligns across 9 bases. After removal of 3 bases from V and 4 bases from J, the junction contained 4 bases not matched to a gene. Per germline, CDR1 MDHEN and CDR2 SYDVKM. The CDR3 loop spans 15 amino acids.

This clonotype showed up many times. The chain uses TRBV7-2 and TRBJ2-7; D uncertain. Germline V gene lookup returns CDR1 SGHTA and CDR2 FQGNSA. The CDR3 runs 12 residues. The V end was cut by 8 bases, the J end by 2 bases, with 10 bases between. CDR3 sequence (DNA): TGTGCCAGCGGAGCGTTTACCTACGAGCAGTACTTC. Translating gives CASGAFTYEQYF. The entire variable domain, with the rest obtained from reference TRBV7-2 and TRBJ2-7, is as follows: GAGVSQSPSNKVTEKGKDVELRCDPISGHTALYWYRQSLGQGLEFLIYFQGNSAPDKSGLPSDRFSAERTGGSVSTLTIQRTQQEDSAVYLCASGAFTYEQYFGPGTRLTVT.

This clonotype was counted only a few times. The gene calls are TRBV30 and TRBJ2-2; perhaps TRBD2 as D (6 bases). Looked up from germline, CDR1 is GTSNPN and CDR2 is SVGIG (reference sequence). V was trimmed by 4 bases and J by 5 bases, leaving 11 bases between them. The CDR3 is 13 residues long. The CDR3 DNA is TGTGCCTGGATGGAGGGAAGAACCGGGGAGCTGTTTTTT. Its translation is CAWMEGRTGELFF.

V and J are TRBV28 and TRBJ1-3; TRBD1 might be the D (5 bases). Germline loops: CDR1 MDHEN, CDR2 SYDVKM. Trimming shortened V by 6 bases and J by 7 bases, and 25 bases separated the two germline ends. CDR3 length: 17 residues. The CDR3 sequence: CASSPSGTGLSRNTIYF. CDR3 nucleotide sequence: TGTGCCAGCAGCCCTTCCGGGACGGGACTGTCTAGGAACACCATATATTTT.

There are a few counts of this clonotype. The chain carries TRBV7-9 and TRBJ1-1; TRBD1 is a possible D gene (6 bases). Germline loops: CDR1 SEHNR, CDR2 FQNEAQ (reference sequence). The V gene lost 0 bases and the J gene lost 0 bases, with 8 bases spanning the gap. This CDR3 is built from 15 residues. This CDR3 reads CASSLATGMNTEAFF. CDR3 nucleotides: TGTGCCAGCAGCTTAGCTACAGGGATGAACACTGAAGCTTTCTTT.

This chain uses TRBV6-6 with TRBJ1-2; 7 nucleotides align to TRBD1. The CDR3 loop spans 13 amino acids. V lost 7 bases, J lost 4 bases, and 6 bases stayed unmatched. Germline CDR1 and CDR2: MNHNY and SVGAGI (reference sequence). CDR3 DNA sequence: TGTGCCAGCATTAAAGGGGGCGGCTATGGCTACACCTTC. This sequence encodes CASIKGGGYGYTF.

The chain combines TRBV12-3 or TRBV12-4 with TRBJ2-2; perhaps TRBD2 as D (6 bases). With 6 bases removed from V and 4 bases from J, the gap between germline ends came to 21 bases. The CDR3 is 17 amino acids. The DNA of the CDR3 is TGTGCCAGCAGCTCACCAGGGCGAGGAGGGTCCACCGGGGAGCTGTTTTTT. Translation: CASSSPGRGGSTGELFF.